This T cell receptor beta chain was sequenced for a study of cytomegalovirus exposure and HLA in healthy donors. To note about this clone: The antigen remains unidentified.

13 Jbeta primers and 60 Vbeta primers were used for the PCR. The method was immunoSEQ multiplex PCR; TCRdb's version includes in-frame clones alone and lacks a portion of them. The data contain around 130,000 clones, around 77% of them singletons. Study results and caveats: In an earlier analysis, in 620 or so donors, most V segments appeared productive either ~87% or ~30% of the time.

Germline lookup yields CDR1 SGHAT and CDR2 FQNNGV. The CDR3 extends over 15 amino acids. Trimming stripped 3 bases from V and 4 bases from J, with 15 bases between. The chain recombines TRBV11-2 with TRBJ2-5; D might be TRBD2 (7 bases). Sequenced: PBMCs. The clonotype was recovered from a man between 45 and 60 years old in good health and CMV-seronegative. The CDR3 sequence: CASSFGGGGPETQYF. Here the CDR3 DNA reads TGTGCCAGCAGCTTCGGAGGGGGAGGGCCAGAGACCCAGTACTTC.